This is a list of T cell receptor beta chains from one sample in a study of blood T cell repertoires in COVID-19. The table came from immunoSEQ multiplex PCR; TCRdb's copy has only in-frame clones and leaves some out. The sample has over 150,000 clones; 88% are singletons. The sequencing input was PBMCs or T cells enriched from blood (not recorded which). Receptors originate from a woman aged 18-29 years who had recovered from COVID-19. The conserved cysteine and the conserved F or W are not part of the CDR3 here.

>TRBV6-5
ASGALAGTHNEQF
>TRBV6-6
ASSPVLTGPTISF
>TRBV6-4
ASSDTGGGGGYT
>TRBV3-1/TRBV3-2
ASSQGLAGGPAKNIQY
>TRBV3-1/TRBV3-2
ASSQEVSGRYEQY
>TRBV18
ASSDRGPDEKLF
>TRBV5-1
ASSFLDPGTEAF
>TRBV5-4
ASSWQGEQY
>TRBV9
ASSRRETEAF
>TRBV9
ASSVGSGGDSYEQY
>TRBV27
ASSLEALGEQY
>TRBV27
ASSLRTGGVYEQY
>TRBV9
ASSRDINTEAF
>TRBV20-1
SASGGTGSGNTIY
>TRBV18
ASSARSTDEYLF
>TRBV7-8
ASSRGIRQASYEQY
>TRBV6-5
ASSSRLAGAKNIQY
>TRBV28
ASITGILNTEAF
>TRBV4-3
ASSQDYQLSSDYNEKLF
>TRBV6-4
ASVGGGPGRSGTQY
>TRBV7-2
ASKDLAGVTEAF
>TRBV19
ASRLAGDNEQF
>TRBV5-1
ASPRQGWNQPQH
>TRBV4-3
ASSQDTQVYGYT
>TRBV28
ASSLGQGGMYEQF
>TRBV28
ASSPGGGYEQY
>TRBV5-4
ASSLPTMETQY
>TRBV19
ASSMENRYQPQH
>TRBV6-2/TRBV6-3
ASRPTSNQPQH
>TRBV4-2
ASSQSGGPVDEQY
>TRBV9
ASSTSGRASLY
>TRBV29-1
SAEAGNYGYT
>TRBV7-8
ASSLAANTEAF
>TRBV12-5
ASGLERGRSTNYGYT
>TRBV12-3/TRBV12-4
ASSQGQHYGYT
>TRBV19
ASSGLPGQGFHEQY
>TRBV3-1/TRBV3-2
ATTTSARSGANVLT
>TRBV28
ASRCPERMNTEAF
>TRBV7-7
ASSLALGALDYGYT
>TRBV6-5
ASSPPRVNNEQF
>TRBV4-2
ASSYFLASEQF
>TRBV27
ASSFHRDTEAF
>TRBV27
ASSGGYRETQY
>TRBV10-3
AISESIIPLDSAYEQY
>TRBV7-3
ASSLNPAGRGGYT
>TRBV27
ASSSNRGGSNTEAF
>TRBV5-1
ASSRDNVLAKNIQY
>TRBV9
ASSVAGGLLYEQY